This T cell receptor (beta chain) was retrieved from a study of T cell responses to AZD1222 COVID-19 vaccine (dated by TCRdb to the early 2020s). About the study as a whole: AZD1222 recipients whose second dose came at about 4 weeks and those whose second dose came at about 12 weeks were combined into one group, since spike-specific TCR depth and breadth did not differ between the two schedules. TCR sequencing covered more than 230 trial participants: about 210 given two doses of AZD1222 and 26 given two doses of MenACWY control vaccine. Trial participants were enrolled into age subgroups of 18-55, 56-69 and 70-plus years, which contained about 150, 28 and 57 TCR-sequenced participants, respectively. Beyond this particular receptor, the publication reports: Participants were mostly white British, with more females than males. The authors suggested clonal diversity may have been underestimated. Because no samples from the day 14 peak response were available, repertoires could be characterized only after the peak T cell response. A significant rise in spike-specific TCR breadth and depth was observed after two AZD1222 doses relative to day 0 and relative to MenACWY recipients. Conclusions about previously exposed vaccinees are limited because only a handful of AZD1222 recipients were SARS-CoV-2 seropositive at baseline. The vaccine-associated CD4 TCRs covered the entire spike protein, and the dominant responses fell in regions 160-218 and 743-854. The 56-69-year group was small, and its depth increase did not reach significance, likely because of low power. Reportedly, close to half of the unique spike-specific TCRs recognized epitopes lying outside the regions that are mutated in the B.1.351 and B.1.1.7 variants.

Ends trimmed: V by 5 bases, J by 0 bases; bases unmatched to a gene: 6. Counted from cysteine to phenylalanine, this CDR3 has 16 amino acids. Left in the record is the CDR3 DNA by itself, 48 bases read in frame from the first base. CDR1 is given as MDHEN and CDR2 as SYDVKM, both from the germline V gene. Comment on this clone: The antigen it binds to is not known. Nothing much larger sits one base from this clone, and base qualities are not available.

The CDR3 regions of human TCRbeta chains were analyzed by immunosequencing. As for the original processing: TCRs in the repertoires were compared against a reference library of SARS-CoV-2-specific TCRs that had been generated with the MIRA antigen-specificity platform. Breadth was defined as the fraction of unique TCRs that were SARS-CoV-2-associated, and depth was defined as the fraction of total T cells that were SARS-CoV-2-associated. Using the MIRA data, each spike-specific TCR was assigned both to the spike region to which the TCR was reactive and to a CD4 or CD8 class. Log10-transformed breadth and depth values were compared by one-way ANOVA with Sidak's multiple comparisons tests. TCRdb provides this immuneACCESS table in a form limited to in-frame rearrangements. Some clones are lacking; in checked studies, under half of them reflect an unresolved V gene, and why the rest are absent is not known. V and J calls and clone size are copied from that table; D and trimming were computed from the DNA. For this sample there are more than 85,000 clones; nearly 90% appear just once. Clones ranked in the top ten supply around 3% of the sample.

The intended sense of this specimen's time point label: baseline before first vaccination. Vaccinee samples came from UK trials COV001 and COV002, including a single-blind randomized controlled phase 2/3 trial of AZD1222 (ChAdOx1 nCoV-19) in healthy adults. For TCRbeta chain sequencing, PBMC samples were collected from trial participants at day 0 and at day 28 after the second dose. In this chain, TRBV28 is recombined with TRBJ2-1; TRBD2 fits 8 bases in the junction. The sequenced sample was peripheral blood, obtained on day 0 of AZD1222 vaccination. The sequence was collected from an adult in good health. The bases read TGTGCCAGCAGTGCCGGGGGGGCTCCCTCCTACAATGAGCAGTTCTTC. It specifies CASSAGGAPSYNEQFF. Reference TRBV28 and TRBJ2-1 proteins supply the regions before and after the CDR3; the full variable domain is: DVKVTQSSRYLVKRTGEKVFLECVQDMDHENMFWYRQDPGLGLRLIYFSYDVKMKEKGDIPEGYSVSREKKERFSLILESASTNQTSMYLCASSAGGAPSYNEQFFGPGTRLTVL.